The 9 T cell receptor beta chains listed next were all sequenced from one sample in a study of blood T cells in healthy people across ages. With a J-beta primer mix and a sample-barcoded 5' primer, a second PCR ran roughly 7 to 11 cycles. Using its own MiXCR run on the 5' RACE reads, TCRdb lists one record per CDR3 protein. The table lists about 1.7 million distinct CDR3 sequences, 25% to 30% of them singletons, with 6.5% to 8.5% in the top ten. The sample comprised blood. These receptors were obtained from a woman aged 25 to 39 in good health.

The chain has TRBV25-1 and TRBJ2-1; D not resolved. CDR3 size: 13 residues. The V gene's germline CDR1 is MGHDK and CDR2 SYGVNS. V lost 8 bases, J lost 3 bases, and 11 bases lay in between. The CDR3 DNA is TGTGCCAGCCGAGGAGTTGGCTACAATGAGCAGTTCTTC. Amino acids: CASRGVGYNEQFF. The full variable domain, completed using reference TRBV25-1 and TRBJ2-1, is EADIYQTPRYLVIGTGKKITLECSQTMGHDKMYWYQQDPGMELHLIHYSYGVNSTEKGDLSSESTVSRIRTEHFPLTLESARPSHTSQYLCASRGVGYNEQFFGPGTRLTVL.

This clonotype appeared a few times. The V and J genes are TRBV5-1 and TRBJ2-3, with 12 bases that match TRBD2. Trimming removed 3 bases from V and 4 bases from J; junction bases left unmatched: 6. The CDR3 loop spans 16 amino acids. Germline CDR1 reads SGHRS; CDR2 reads YFSETQ. The CDR3 DNA is TGCGCCAGCAGCTCCCTAGCGGGGGGGGACCCAGATACGCAGTATTTT. Amino acid sequence: CASSSLAGGDPDTQYF.

The CDR3 sequence: CASSLGSGAGFYNEQFF. The CDR3 nucleotides read TGTGCCAGCAGCTTAGGTTCCGGGGCAGGGTTTTACAATGAGCAGTTCTTC. V gene TRBV5-5 combines with J gene TRBJ2-1; D tentatively reads TRBD1 or TRBD2 (5 bases each). Germline values: CDR1 SGHKS, CDR2 YYEKEE (reference sequence). The CDR3 covers 17 residues. V lost 2 bases to trimming and J lost 4 bases, with 19 bases between them.

This clonotype was seen a few times. The chain has TRBV3-1 and TRBJ1-6; D might be TRBD1 (6 bases). Per the germline V gene, CDR1 is LGHDT and CDR2 is YNNKEL (reference sequence). There are 15 residues in the CDR3. Between the trimmed V and J ends, which lost 2 bases and 7 bases, there was a span of 12 bases. The CDR3 coding sequence is TGTGCCAGCAGCCAACAGACAGGCGGGAATTCACCCCTCCACTTT. Protein sequence: CASSQQTGGNSPLHF.

This clonotype showed up just a few times. The rearrangement joins TRBV5-1 to TRBJ2-1; either TRBD1 or TRBD2 may supply D (5 bases each). CDR3 length: 12 amino acids. V was pared by 9 bases and J by 8 bases, with 15 bases between. Looked up from germline, CDR1 is SGHRS and CDR2 is YFSETQ. CDR3: CATGTEVDEQFF. The CDR3 DNA follows: TGCGCCACCGGGACCGAGGTCGATGAGCAGTTCTTC.

This clonotype was observed at least ten times. The V and J genes are TRBV7-2 and TRBJ2-7; D is possibly TRBD2 (6 bases). Germline CDR1 reads SGHTA; CDR2 reads FQGNSA. The CDR3 loop spans 15 amino acids. The germline V and J ends were trimmed by 2 bases and 3 bases, with 14 bases remaining between them. CDR3 loop: CASSLSASGVYEQYF. CDR3 coding DNA: TGTGCCAGCAGCTTATCGGCATCGGGAGTCTACGAGCAGTACTTC.

The chain recombines TRBV25-1 with TRBJ1-5, with D hard to call. The V gene's germline CDR1 is MGHDK and CDR2 SYGVNS. Trimming cost V 4 bases and J 2 bases, with 15 bases left between them. The CDR3 spans 16 residues. CDR3 DNA sequence: TGTGCCAGCAGTGCCTCAGGACTCGGGGGCAATCAGCCCCAGCATTTT. Translating it yields CASSASGLGGNQPQHF.

This clonotype was detected only a few times. The V gene is TRBV28, the J gene TRBJ1-5; D remains ambiguous. The V gene's germline CDR1 is MDHEN and CDR2 SYDVKM. V lost 4 bases, J lost 2 bases, and 15 bases lay in between. The CDR3 is made up of 16 amino acids. The CDR3 sequence is CASSYQTPGGNQPQHF. The CDR3 DNA reads TGTGCCAGCAGTTACCAGACCCCCGGAGGCAATCAGCCCCAGCATTTT.

As to this clonotype: A read error is likely, as this CDR3 ends without the conserved phenylalanine or tryptophan. The genes are TRBV7-9 and TRBJ2-7, with a weak D call TRBD1 (6 bases). The J call may be mistaken, given a closer DNA end match to TRBJ2-5. CDR1 and CDR2 (germline): SEHNR, FQNEAQ (reference sequence). The CDR3 is 15 amino acids. The CDR3 DNA reads TGTGCCAGCAGCTTAGCGTCTGCCAGGGGCGAGACCCAGTACTCC. Translated, it gives CASSLASARGETQYS.